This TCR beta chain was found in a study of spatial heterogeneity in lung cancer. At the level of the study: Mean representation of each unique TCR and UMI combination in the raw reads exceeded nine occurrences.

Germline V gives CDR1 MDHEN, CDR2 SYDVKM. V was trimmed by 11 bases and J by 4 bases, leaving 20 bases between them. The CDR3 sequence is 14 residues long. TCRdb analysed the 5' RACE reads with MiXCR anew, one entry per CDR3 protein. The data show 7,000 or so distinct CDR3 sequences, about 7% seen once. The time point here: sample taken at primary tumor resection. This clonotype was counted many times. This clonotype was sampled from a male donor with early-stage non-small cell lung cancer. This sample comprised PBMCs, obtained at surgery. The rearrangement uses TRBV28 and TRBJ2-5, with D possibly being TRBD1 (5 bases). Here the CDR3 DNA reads TGTGCCTCCTGCCTCGACAGAAACCGAGAGACCCAGTACTTC. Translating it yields CASCLDRNRETQYF.